This T cell receptor (beta chain) was sequenced during a study of T-cell reconstitution after alpha-beta-depleted transplantation in children. As for this clonotype: What it recognizes is unknown.

The V segment lost 4 bases and the J segment 4 bases; nucleotides outside the gene matches: 5. This CDR3 is 16 amino acids long. Germline V gene data show CDR1 as SGHTA and CDR2 as FQGTGA. Unique molecular identifiers were used to barcode this TCRbeta library. TCRdb reprocessed the PCR reads with MiXCR, giving one entry per CDR3 protein. The profile covers about 74,000 distinct CDR3 sequences, with less than 15% appearing a single time and about 30% taken by the ten largest. Study outcomes and limitations: Expanded graft clones numbering several hundred reportedly gave rise to alpha-beta T cells about two months after transplant. It was surviving recipient T cells and thymic progenitors that gave some patients high TCRbeta diversity at day 60. At the one-year point after transplant, T-cell counts and TCRbeta diversity were found to come mostly from T cells that had been newly produced.

The receptor was derived from a male patient between 2 and 10 years old who had a stem cell transplant for acute lymphoblastic leukemia, so the T cells may come from the graft donor. Sequenced material: PBMCs, mostly from graft donor cells, taken 180 days after TCRalphabeta/CD19-depleted stem cell transplant. The V call is TRBV7-3, the J call TRBJ2-5; 14 bases align to TRBD2. DNA for the CDR3: TGTGCCAGCAGCTCGGGACTAGCGGGGGTGCCAGAGACCCAGTACTTC. Translation gives CASSSGLAGVPETQYF.